These 2 T cell receptor beta chains came from one sample sequenced in a study of human T cells and chemical hapten exposure. TCRdb ran MiXCR on the RACE reads and lists one entry per CDR3 protein. The table includes some 90,000 distinct CDR3 sequences, about an eighth detected once. The sample's time point: patch test 2, 6 weeks after DPC sensitization. Treatment described: therapeutic diphenylcyclopropenone sensitization with weekly scalp DPC. Sequencing was performed on whole blood, taken in connection with sensitization to the hapten diphenylcyclopropenone (DPC). The receptors were sampled from a woman in her 40s with alopecia areata. Some clones in this sample may be carry-over from other donors' samples.

This clonotype was counted many times. This rearrangement joins TRBV7-2 to TRBJ2-5, with D perhaps being TRBD1 or TRBD2 (5 bases each). The CDR3 consists of 14 residues. V lost 2 bases to trimming and J lost 5 bases, with 12 bases between them. Germline V gene lookup returns CDR1 SGHTA and CDR2 FQGNSA. The CDR3 reads CASSLSGTQETQYF. As DNA, the CDR3 is TGTGCCAGCAGCTTATCAGGGACCCAGGAGACCCAGTACTTC.

This clonotype has more than one count but fewer than ten. The rearrangement uses TRBV6-1 and TRBJ1-5; no clear D. Germline CDR1 reads MNHNS; CDR2 reads SASEGT. Deletions cut 8 bases from V and 0 bases from J, with 8 bases between. This CDR3 spans 13 amino acids. DNA of the CDR3: TGTGCCAGCCGCGTGGATAGCAATCAGCCCCAGCATTTT. Protein: CASRVDSNQPQHF.